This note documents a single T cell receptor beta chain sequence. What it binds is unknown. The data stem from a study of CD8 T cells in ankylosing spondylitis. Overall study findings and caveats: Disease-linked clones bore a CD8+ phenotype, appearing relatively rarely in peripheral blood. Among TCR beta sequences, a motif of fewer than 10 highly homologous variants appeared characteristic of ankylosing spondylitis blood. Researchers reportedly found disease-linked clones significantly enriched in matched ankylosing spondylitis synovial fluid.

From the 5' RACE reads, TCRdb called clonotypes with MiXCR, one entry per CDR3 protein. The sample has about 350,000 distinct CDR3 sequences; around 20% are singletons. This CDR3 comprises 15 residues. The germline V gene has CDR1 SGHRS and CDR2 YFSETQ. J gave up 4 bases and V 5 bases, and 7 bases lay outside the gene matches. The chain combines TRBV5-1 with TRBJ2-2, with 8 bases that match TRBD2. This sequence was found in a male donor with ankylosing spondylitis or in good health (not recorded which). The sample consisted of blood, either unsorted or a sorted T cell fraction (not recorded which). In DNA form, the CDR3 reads TGCGCCAGCAGTTCCGGGACTAGTCCCACCGGGGAGCTGTTTTTT. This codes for CASSSGTSPTGELFF.